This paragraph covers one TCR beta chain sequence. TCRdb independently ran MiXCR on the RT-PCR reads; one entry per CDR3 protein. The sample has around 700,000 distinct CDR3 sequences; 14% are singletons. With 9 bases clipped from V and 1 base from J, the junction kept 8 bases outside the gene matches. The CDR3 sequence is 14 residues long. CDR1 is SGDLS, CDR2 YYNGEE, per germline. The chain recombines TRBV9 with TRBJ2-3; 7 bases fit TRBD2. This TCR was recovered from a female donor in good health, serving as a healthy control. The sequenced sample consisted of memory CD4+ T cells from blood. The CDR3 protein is CATSAGLGTDTQYF. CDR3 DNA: TGTGCCACCTCAGCGGGACTCGGCACAGATACGCAGTATTTT.